This T cell receptor (beta chain) was recorded in a study of preoperative IRX-2 immunotherapy in early breast cancer. This clone has only a few counts. Only in-frame clones appear in the TCRdb table, and some are missing; sequencing was by immunoSEQ multiplex PCR. The sample comprises tens of thousands of clones, 75% to 90% of which are singletons, and around 2.5% rests with the top ten. The treatment: preoperative locoregional IRX-2 cytokine immunotherapy. Trimming took 0 bases from V and 3 from J, leaving 8 bases between them. CDR3 size: 14 residues. CDR1 is SGHDN, CDR2 FVKESK, per germline. The sequenced sample was lymph node tissue, obtained from a patient treated with IRX-2 immunotherapy. The V gene is TRBV14, the J gene TRBJ1-2, with D tentatively TRBD1 (5 bases). The receptor was derived from a human donor with breast cancer. In DNA, the CDR3 is TGTGCCAGCAGCCAAGATAAGGGGTACTATGGCTACACCTTC. The encoded protein is CASSQDKGYYGYTF. Looking up the rest from reference TRBV14 and TRBJ1-2 gives the full variable domain: EAGVTQFPSHSVIEKGQTVTLRCDPISGHDNLYWYRRVMGKEIKFLLHFVKESKQDESGMPNNRFLAERTGGTYSTLKVQPAELEDSGVYFCASSQDKGYYGYTFGSGTRLTVV.